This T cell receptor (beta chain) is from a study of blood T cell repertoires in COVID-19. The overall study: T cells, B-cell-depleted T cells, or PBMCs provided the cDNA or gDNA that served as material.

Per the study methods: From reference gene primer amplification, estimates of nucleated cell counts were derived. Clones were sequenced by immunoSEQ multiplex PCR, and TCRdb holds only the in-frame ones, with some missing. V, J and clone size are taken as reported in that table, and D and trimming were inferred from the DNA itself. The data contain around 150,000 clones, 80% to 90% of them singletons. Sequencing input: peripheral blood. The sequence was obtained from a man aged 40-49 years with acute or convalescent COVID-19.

The CDR3 protein is CASSWDRRGNTIYF. DNA for the CDR3: TGTGCCAGCAGTTGGGACAGGAGGGGCAACACCATATATTTT. The gene calls are TRBV28 and TRBJ1-3; the match to TRBD1 covers 8 bases. V trimming: 4 bases; J trimming: 7 bases; junction bases outside the gene matches: 6. The CDR3 runs 14 residues. CDR1 MDHEN and CDR2 SYDVKM come from the germline V gene.